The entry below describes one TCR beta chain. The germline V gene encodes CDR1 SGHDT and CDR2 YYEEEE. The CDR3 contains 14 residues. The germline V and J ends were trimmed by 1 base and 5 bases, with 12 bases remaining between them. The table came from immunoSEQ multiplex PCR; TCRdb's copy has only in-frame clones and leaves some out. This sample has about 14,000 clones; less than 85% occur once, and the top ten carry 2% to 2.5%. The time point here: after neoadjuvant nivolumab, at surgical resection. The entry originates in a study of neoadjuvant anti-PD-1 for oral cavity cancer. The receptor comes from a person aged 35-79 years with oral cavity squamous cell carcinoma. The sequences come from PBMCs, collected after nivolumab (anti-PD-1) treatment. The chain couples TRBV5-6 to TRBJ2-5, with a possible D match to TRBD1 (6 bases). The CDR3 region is CASSLLQGLETQYF. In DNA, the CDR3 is TGTGCCAGCAGCTTGTTGCAGGGGTTGGAGACCCAGTACTTC.